This T cell receptor beta chain stems from a study of vaccination and CD4 T cells after COVID-19 (dated by TCRdb to 2022 to 2024). About the investigation overall: Convalescent patients had a positive SARS-CoV-2 result on nasal swab PCR, and of these patients, several had mild disease and one had severe disease. Post-COVID blood samples were collected from convalescent patients a median of roughly 100 days after diagnosis, with a range of roughly 30 to 161 days. Culture stimuli were overlapping spike peptide pools from SARS-CoV-2 and from the common cold coronaviruses HCoV-NL63, HCoV-OC43 and HCoV-229E. In the convalescent cohort there were six males and four females, among whom were two Hispanic individuals, seven Caucasians, two Asians and one multiracial person. Post-vaccine blood samples were taken a median of approximately 76 days after the second vaccine dose, with a range of roughly 13 to 250 days. Participants got two doses of the Pfizer-BioNTech BNT162b2 vaccine (n=8) or two doses of the Moderna mRNA-1273 vaccine (n=2). Control cultures used a CEFX viral epitope pool as positive control, an HIV-1 Nef peptide pool as negative control, or no peptide. In ten to eleven COVID-19 convalescent patients and several infection-naive healthy vaccine recipients, researchers compared the spike-specific CD4+ TCR repertoire from before mRNA vaccination with the repertoire from after. Paper-wide results and their limitations: Of the vaccine-specific clones found in convalescent patients, nearly all (304 of 307) were mono-reactive for SARS-CoV-2 spike instead of being cross-reactive with common cold coronaviruses. Among the post-vaccine SARS-CoV-2-reactive clones in convalescent patients, a median around 90% showed up only after vaccination, which suggests vaccine-specific priming. The study included relatively few convalescent patients and did not analyze early timepoints after natural infection. Although the median number of SARS-CoV-2-reactive clonotypes went up from around 19 after infection to some 40 after vaccination, the increase was not significant.

On this clonotype: Its antigen is still unknown. No base-level quality is on record; no much larger clone is a single base apart.

To prepare the library, PCR was applied. DNA from cultured CD4+ T cells underwent TCR sequencing with the Oncomine TCR Beta short-read assay at the Johns Hopkins FTIC core. Genomic DNA was extracted from the cultured CD4+ T cells with the QIAamp micro DNA kit. Oncomine TCR Beta libraries from cultured CD4+ T cells were pooled using unique dual indexes and sequenced on an Illumina iSeq 100. In the original analysis: Non-productive sequences were removed, and CDR3s not starting with C, not ending with F or W, or shorter than 7 amino acids were discarded. Antigen-specific clonotypes were identified using the MANAFEST web application through comparison of peptide-stimulated wells with reference and other culture wells. For a clone to be called positive, the clone needed an FDR below 0.05, an odds ratio above 5, and a productive frequency above 0.1% in at least two of three replicate wells. A clonotype was classed as cross-reactive if the clonotype showed significant expansion both in SARS-CoV-2 spike wells and in at least one common cold coronavirus spike condition. Levenshtein distances (stringdist) and unrooted phylogenetic trees (ape) in R version 3.6.1 were used to assess CDR3 homology. Clones were called with MiXCR by TCRdb after fastp trimmed the public reads at Q25, and only in-frame beta chains were retained. Each entry is one CDR3 protein sequence, shown with its most common DNA and genes. TCRdb, rather than the study authors, made the V and J calls. This sample has some 11,000 distinct CDR3 sequences in its table, and 70% to 85% of those were observed once. Approximately 20% of the sample goes to the ten largest clones.

Cut back by 5 bases and 7 bases, the V and J ends lie 14 bases apart. From the cysteine through the phenylalanine, the CDR3 covers 13 amino acids. The kept DNA is CDR3 alone, 39 bases in frame from the first base. The germline V gene specifies SGHTA as CDR1 and FQGNSA as CDR2. According to the study, the label for this sample's treatment or condition signals: approximately 10-day PBMC culture with coronavirus spike peptide pools or control peptides (ViraFEST assay). The ViraFEST assay, used in the study, expanded antigen-specific T cells with peptide pools and then identified the expanded clonotypes through TCR sequencing. Positive SARS-CoV-2 PCR tests in the convalescent patients dated from March to December 2020, before Alpha, Beta and Delta variants emerged in the United States. Each well held more than 1.5 million PBMCs cultured in IMDM containing around 5% human AB serum and 9 to 10 IU/ml IL-2, with about 10 ug/ml peptide pools added. Half of the culture medium was replaced with fresh IL-2-containing medium on days 3 and 7. After about 10 days of culture, CD4+ T cells were isolated by negative selection using the EasySep CD4+ T cell isolation kit. Ficoll-Paque Plus gradient centrifugation was used to isolate PBMCs from whole blood, and the isolated PBMCs were then either used fresh or cryopreserved at -140C. Culture conditions were generally each tested in triplicate wells.

The chain is assembled from TRBV7-2 and TRBJ1-2, with no confidently assigned D gene. The material sequenced was CD4+ T cells from blood, cultured in vitro. The receptor was isolated from a human donor who had recovered from COVID-19. DNA sequence: TGTGCCAGCAGCCTGTACGGGGAGCCTGGCTACACCTTC. Its translation is CASSLYGEPGYTF.